This T cell receptor beta chain appears in the sequencing data of a study of blood T cell repertoires in COVID-19. This CDR3 has 15 amino acids. V lost 4 bases to trimming and J lost 3 bases; unmatched junction nucleotides: 8. Germline V lookup: CDR1 LNHDA, CDR2 SQIVND (reference sequence). Generated by immunoSEQ multiplex PCR, the TCRdb table keeps only in-frame clones and is missing some. The sample has roughly 200,000 clones, around 88% seen once. The TCR originated in a woman younger than 45 who had recovered from COVID-19. The chain has TRBV19 and TRBJ1-2; 7 bases agree with TRBD1. The specimen sequenced was PBMCs or T cells enriched from blood (not recorded which). The CDR3 DNA reads TGTGCCAGTAGTACTTCAGGGGGGCCGCACTATGGCTACACCTTC. Its translation: CASSTSGGPHYGYTF.